This T cell receptor (beta chain) derives from a study of cytomegalovirus exposure and HLA in healthy donors. In the PCR, 60 Vbeta and 13 Jbeta primers were used. Sequencing was performed with immunoSEQ multiplex PCR; in TCRdb, only in-frame clones are kept and a portion is missing. The sample lists about 140,000 clones, roughly 62% occurring once. This clone was counted between two and nine times. V lost 3 bases to trimming and J lost 0 bases, with 5 bases between them. This CDR3 is 13 amino acids long. CDR1 is SGHTA, CDR2 FQGNSA, per germline. This clonotype originated in a male donor in good health and CMV-seronegative. The chain is built from TRBV7-2 and TRBJ2-5; D unclear. The sequencing input was PBMCs. The CDR3 DNA is TGTGCCAGCAGCTTCGGGTACCAAGAGACCCAGTACTTC. It translates to CASSFGYQETQYF.